This paragraph reports one T cell receptor beta chain. The source of the sample is a study of control samples from healthy donors and cancer patients. The CDR3 consists of 17 residues. TCRdb's table, derived via immunoSEQ multiplex PCR, lists solely in-frame clones and lacks some. The sample carries some 160,000 clones, about 89% recorded once. This chain links TRBV21-1 with TRBJ2-5. TRBV21-1 is described as a pseudogene. The clonotype comes from a man younger than 40 in good health. The source material was blood. CDR3 in amino acids: CASSKAYYRDHQETQYF. The DNA for the CDR3 is TGTGCCAGCAGCAAAGCCTATTACCGGGACCACCAAGAGACCCAGTACTTC.